The 6 T cell receptor beta chains reported below all come from one sample, sequenced in a study of shared clonotypes between healthy human individuals. The table came from immunoSEQ multiplex PCR; TCRdb's copy has only in-frame clones and leaves some out. The table lists under 2,500,000 clones, approximately 96% of them singletons. Source material: naive CD4+ T cells sorted from blood. Subset reported: CD45RA+ positively selected. These receptors were collected from a man between 18 and 29 years old in good health.

This chain connects TRBV2 to TRBJ1-1, with D possibly being TRBD1 (5 bases). This CDR3 spans 17 amino acids. The V gene's germline CDR1 is SNHLY and CDR2 FYNNEI. Trimming stripped 6 bases from V and 0 bases from J, with 20 bases between. The CDR3 loop is CASRSPGLQAMNTEAFF. The CDR3 DNA is TGTGCCAGCAGAAGCCCGGGACTCCAGGCAATGAACACTGAAGCTTTCTTT.

The V and J genes are TRBV27 and TRBJ2-1; 9 bases map to TRBD2. The CDR3 spans 15 residues. Trimming took 5 bases from V and 2 from J; bases not matched to a gene: 4. CDR1 is MNHEY and CDR2 is SMNVEV in the germline V gene (reference sequence). The CDR3: CASSRREGAYNEQFF. The CDR3 DNA is TGTGCCAGCAGTCGGCGGGAGGGTGCCTACAATGAGCAGTTCTTC.

As concerns this clone: The sample holds other DNA sequences that translate to the same CDR3. The V and J genes are TRBV5-1 and TRBJ2-2; D is unclear. V gave up 0 bases and J gave up 4 bases, with 4 bases separating them. The CDR3 totals 13 residues. The germline V gene has CDR1 SGHRS and CDR2 YFSETQ. The DNA of the CDR3 is TGCGCCAGCAGCTTGGAAGGCACCGGGGAGCTGTTTTTT. Protein product: CASSLEGTGELFF. The full variable domain, rest sourced from reference TRBV5-1 and TRBJ2-2, is KAGVTQTPRYLIKTRGQQVTLSCSPISGHRSVSWYQQTPGQGLQFLFEYFSETQRNKGNFPGRFSGRQFSNSRSEMNVSTLELGDSALYLCASSLEGTGELFFGEGSRLTVL.

In this sample, this clone turned up once. This chain links TRBV7-2 with TRBJ1-6; D uncertain. The CDR3 is 14 amino acids. Germline V gene lookup returns CDR1 SGHTA and CDR2 FQGNSA. V was clipped by 2 bases and J by 7 bases, with 9 bases between them. The CDR3 protein is CASSLKAQNSPLHF. In nucleotides, the CDR3 is TGTGCCAGCAGCTTAAAGGCGCAGAATTCACCCCTCCACTTT.

The chain employs TRBV18 and TRBJ2-7; D uncertain. The CDR3 covers 11 residues. The V gene lost 4 bases and the J gene lost 5 bases, with 6 bases spanning the gap. The germline CDR1 and CDR2 sequences are KGHSH and LQKENI. Here the CDR3 DNA reads TGTGCCAGCTCACGGGTTGACGAGCAGTACTTC. This encodes CASSRVDEQYF. Combining the CDR3 with reference TRBV18 and TRBJ2-7 gives the whole variable domain NAGVMQNPRHLVRRRGQEARLRCSPMKGHSHVYWYRQLPEEGLKFMVYLQKENIIDESGMPKERFSAEFPKEGPSILRIQQVVRGDSAAYFCASSRVDEQYFGPGTRLTVT.

The V and J genes are TRBV2 and TRBJ2-1; perhaps TRBD2 as D (5 bases). V gave up 6 bases and J gave up 9 bases, with 21 bases separating them. From germline, CDR1 is SNHLY and CDR2 FYNNEI. There are 15 residues in the CDR3. The chain's CDR3 is CASRQKGLASGEQFF. The CDR3 DNA reads as TGTGCCAGCAGGCAGAAGGGTCTAGCAAGCGGTGAGCAGTTCTTC.